The rows below give T cell receptor beta chains drawn from one sample of a study of early T cells in non-severe SARS-CoV-2 infection. TCRdb re-derived calls from the 5' RACE reads in MiXCR, one entry per CDR3 protein. The table has 75,000 to 90,000 distinct CDR3 sequences, 8% to 13% seen once. Sequenced material: whole blood, taken at baseline. The receptors originated from an adult who was a healthcare worker with PCR-confirmed SARS-CoV-2 infection or an uninfected control (not recorded which). The CDR3 runs from the conserved cysteine through the conserved F or W. Fields, in order: clone size, J gene, D gene, V gene, CDR3 protein, CDR3 DNA. The D gene is left open where the match is weak. Part of the rows lack a size; the others show once, few, many or a class for expanded clones.

>-|TRBJ2-7|-|TRBV7-8
CASSWAGQSYEQYF
TGTGCCAGCAGCTGGGCGGGACAGTCCTACGAGCAGTACTTC
>-|TRBJ1-1|-|TRBV14
CASSQDLRMGATEAFF
TGTGCCAGCAGCCAAGATCTAAGGATGGGGGCCACTGAAGCTTTCTTT
>few|TRBJ2-1|TRBD2|TRBV5-1
CASSKAGLVGENEQFF
TGCGCCAGCAGCAAAGCGGGACTCGTAGGGGAGAATGAGCAGTTCTTC
>few|TRBJ2-5|TRBD1|TRBV6-5
CASTLNRGETQYF
TGTGCCAGCACTCTAAACAGGGGCGAGACCCAGTACTTC
>few|TRBJ2-7|TRBD1|TRBV7-6
CASSSRTGKGNEQYF
TGTGCCAGCAGCTCCAGGACAGGGAAAGGAAACGAGCAGTACTTC
>few|TRBJ2-7|TRBD1|TRBV5-1
CASTRPGGEQYF
TGCGCCAGCACCAGACCAGGGGGCGAGCAGTACTTC
>few|TRBJ2-1|-|TRBV7-9
CASSLVGTLGYEQFF
TGTGCCAGCAGCTTAGTTGGGACACTTGGTTATGAGCAGTTCTTC
>few|TRBJ2-7|TRBD1|TRBV27
CASSSPGQGAFGGYEQYF
TGTGCCAGCAGTTCACCGGGACAGGGGGCGTTTGGAGGCTACGAGCAGTACTTC
>many|TRBJ2-2|-|TRBV10-3
CAITPNGGTGELFF
TGTGCCATCACCCCGAACGGAGGCACCGGGGAGCTGTTTTTT
>-|TRBJ2-1|-|TRBV5-1
CASSLGGSSVYNEQFF
TGCGCCAGCAGCTTGGGTGGTAGTTCGGTCTACAATGAGCAGTTCTTC
>-|TRBJ2-1|TRBD2|TRBV20-1
CSARDLAGSHNEQFF
TGCAGTGCTAGAGATCTAGCGGGATCTCACAATGAGCAGTTCTTC
>many|TRBJ1-1|-|TRBV27
CASSPLRGGTEAFF
TGTGCCAGCAGTCCCTTGAGGGGGGGAACTGAAGCTTTCTTT
>-|TRBJ2-2|TRBD2|TRBV20-1
CSATGTSGRTRGGELFF
TGCAGTGCCACAGGGACTAGCGGGAGAACACGGGGCGGGGAGCTGTTTTTT
>medium-sized|TRBJ2-5|-|TRBV9
CASSVETSFQETQYF
TGTGCCAGCAGCGTAGAGACTAGTTTCCAAGAGACCCAGTACTTC
>many|TRBJ2-3|-|TRBV12-3/TRBV12-4
CASSLGGGTDTQYF
TGTGCCAGCAGCTTGGGCGGGGGCACAGATACGCAGTATTTT
>-|TRBJ2-2|-|TRBV28
CASSQGQNTGELFF
TGTGCCAGCAGCCAGGGACAGAACACCGGGGAGCTGTTTTTT
>few|TRBJ2-3|-|TRBV28
CASSLPGLQLDTQYF
TGTGCCAGCAGTTTACCGGGACTCCAGCTAGATACGCAGTATTTT
>-|TRBJ2-7|-|TRBV7-2
CASSLPTRGALYEQYF
TGTGCCAGCAGCCTACCTACCCGGGGGGCACTGTACGAGCAGTACTTC
>few|TRBJ1-5|-|TRBV19
CASSIGGRNQPQHF
TGTGCCAGTAGTATAGGAGGACGCAATCAGCCCCAGCATTTT
>few|TRBJ2-5|TRBD2|TRBV5-8
CASSWGSGSRQETQYF
TGTGCCAGCTCCTGGGGTAGCGGGAGTAGACAAGAGACCCAGTACTTC
>many|TRBJ2-3|-|TRBV30
CAWSVGGSDTQYF
TGTGCCTGGAGTGTAGGTGGATCGGATACGCAGTATTTT
>few|TRBJ2-1|-|TRBV6-2/TRBV6-3
CASRLGVGNEQFF
TGTGCCAGCAGACTAGGGGTAGGCAATGAGCAGTTCTTC
>many|TRBJ2-2|-|TRBV9
CASSVRAGRELFF
TGTGCCAGCAGCGTAAGGGCCGGCCGGGAGCTGTTTTTT
>-|TRBJ2-5|-|TRBV11-2
CASSLDPYQETQYF
TGTGCCAGCAGCTTAGATCCCTATCAAGAGACCCAGTACTTC
>-|TRBJ2-2|-|TRBV5-4
CASSPENTGELFF
TGTGCCAGCAGCCCGGAGAACACCGGGGAGCTGTTTTTT
>-|TRBJ2-7|-|TRBV3-1
CASSPLNQGRNEQYF
TGTGCCAGCAGCCCCCTGAACCAGGGGCGCAACGAGCAGTACTTC
>-|TRBJ2-7|-|TRBV2
CASSVKLHESTYEQYF
TGTGCCAGCAGTGTAAAACTTCACGAGTCCACCTACGAACAGTACTTC
>-|TRBJ2-3|-|TRBV7-9
CASRMNSGDLAHYSTDTQYF
TGTGCCAGCAGAATGAATAGCGGAGATTTAGCCCACTATAGCACAGATACGCAGTATTTT
>many|TRBJ1-3|-|TRBV14
CASSQEGGGRGNTIYF
TGTGCCAGCAGCCAAGAAGGAGGGGGGCGAGGAAACACCATATATTTT
>-|TRBJ2-5|-|TRBV7-9
CASSQSETQYF
TGTGCCAGCAGCCAATCGGAGACCCAGTACTTC
>many|TRBJ2-3|-|TRBV28
CASRKGTDTQYF
TGCGCCAGCAGAAAAGGCACAGATACGCAGTATTTT
>-|TRBJ2-1|-|TRBV19
CASSIRSVSYNEQFF
TGTGCCAGTAGTATCAGGTCAGTTTCCTACAATGAGCAGTTCTTC
>many|TRBJ2-3|-|TRBV7-3
CASSSTEPGDTQYF
TGTGCCAGCAGCTCCACTGAGCCCGGCGATACGCAGTATTTT
>-|TRBJ1-4|TRBD1|TRBV4-1
CASSFGTGSNEKLFF
TGCGCCAGCAGCTTTGGGACAGGCTCTAATGAAAAACTGTTTTTT
>few|TRBJ2-7|TRBD2|TRBV7-9
CASTPQAGGFEQYF
TGTGCCAGCACCCCTCAGGCGGGGGGGTTCGAGCAGTACTTC
>few|TRBJ2-3|TRBD2|TRBV12-3/TRBV12-4
CASSLAGGPSTDTQYF
TGTGCCAGCAGTTTAGCGGGAGGGCCTAGCACAGATACGCAGTATTTT
>few|TRBJ2-1|-|TRBV6-4
CASSEGFVRETDEQFF
TGTGCCAGCAGTGAAGGGTTCGTGAGGGAGACCGATGAGCAGTTCTTC
>few|TRBJ1-4|-|TRBV7-8
CASSDGGANEKLFF
TGTGCCAGCAGCGACGGGGGAGCTAATGAAAAACTGTTTTTT
>-|TRBJ2-5|-|TRBV10-1
CASSEYRDQETQYF
TGCGCCAGCAGTGAGTACAGGGACCAAGAGACCCAGTACTTC
>few|TRBJ2-3|-|TRBV9
CASSVRGTPDTQYF
TGTGCCAGCAGCGTCAGGGGTACCCCAGATACGCAGTATTTT
>-|TRBJ2-6|-|TRBV7-9
CASSVTTGFGANVLTF
TGTGCCAGCAGCGTTACAACAGGGTTCGGGGCCAACGTCCTGACTTTC
>many|TRBJ1-1|TRBD1|TRBV18
CASSLSTGRTGEAFF
TGTGCCAGCTCACTCTCGACAGGGAGGACGGGTGAAGCTTTCTTT
>few|TRBJ2-7|-|TRBV5-1
CATPLQELDREQYF
TGCGCCACCCCTTTGCAGGAACTAGACAGGGAGCAGTACTTC
>-|TRBJ2-3|-|TRBV3-1
CASSHGLADTQYF
TGTGCCAGCAGCCATGGTTTAGCAGATACGCAGTATTTT
>few|TRBJ1-6|TRBD1|TRBV20-1
CSASRGSLGNSPLHF
TGCAGTGCTAGCAGGGGGTCTTTGGGAAATTCACCCCTCCACTTT
>-|TRBJ1-4|TRBD1|TRBV20-1
CSARAYRGATNEKLFF
TGCAGTGCTAGAGCCTACAGGGGGGCGACTAATGAAAAACTGTTTTTT
>many|TRBJ1-2|-|TRBV20-1
CSAGQFIYGYTF
TGCAGTGCTGGACAGTTTATCTATGGCTACACCTTC
>few|TRBJ2-5|-|TRBV20-1
CSARHSGEETQYF
TGCAGTGCTAGGCACTCAGGGGAAGAGACCCAGTACTTC
>-|TRBJ1-6|-|TRBV12-3/TRBV12-4
CASRFSDSPLHF
TGTGCCAGTCGATTCAGCGATTCACCCCTCCACTTT
>few|TRBJ2-7|-|TRBV20-1
CSARDMQGAYEQYF
TGCAGTGCTAGAGATATGCAGGGTGCCTACGAGCAGTACTTC
>few|TRBJ2-3|-|TRBV6-6
CASSLLERHTDTQYF
TGTGCCAGCAGCCTCCTTGAGCGGCACACAGATACGCAGTATTTT
>many|TRBJ1-2|-|TRBV7-9
CASSLEVTRGYTF
TGTGCCAGCAGCTTAGAAGTTACGCGGGGCTACACCTTC
>many|TRBJ2-5|-|TRBV18
CASSWGQETQYF
TGTGCCAGCTCGTGGGGCCAAGAGACCCAGTACTTC
>-|TRBJ2-5|-|TRBV28
CASSFARSVETQYF
TGTGCCAGCAGTTTTGCCCGATCGGTGGAGACCCAGTACTTC